The 26 T cell receptor beta chains given below trace back to one sample, sequenced in a study of blood T cell repertoires in COVID-19. Some clones are missing from TCRdb's copy, which holds only in-frame ones; the method was immunoSEQ multiplex PCR. The data hold about 140,000 clones, with about 84% observed a single time. The material sequenced was peripheral blood. All receptors come from a woman older than 75 in a cohort sampled during active or convalescent COVID-19.

This chain joins TRBV5-1 and TRBJ2-3; TRBD1 matches at 9 bases. V was pared by 4 bases and J by 6 bases, with 12 bases of the junction left unmatched. The CDR3 is 16 residues long. Germline V gene data show CDR1 as SGHRS and CDR2 as YFSETQ. Here the CDR3 DNA reads TGCGCCAGCAGCGTAAAAACAGGGGGCGCATCCGATACGCAGTATTTT. As protein: CASSVKTGGASDTQYF. Drawing the rest from reference TRBV5-1 and TRBJ2-3, the complete variable domain is KAGVTQTPRYLIKTRGQQVTLSCSPISGHRSVSWYQQTPGQGLQFLFEYFSETQRNKGNFPGRFSGRQFSNSRSEMNVSTLELGDSALYLCASSVKTGGASDTQYFGPGTRLTVL.

The V and J genes are TRBV21-1 and TRBJ1-5; the D call TRBD1 from the table was never checked on the DNA. TRBV21-1 is a pseudogene. This CDR3 has 20 residues. CDR3 residues: CASSSIHGGDRGLSNQPQHF. The DNA for the CDR3 is TGTGCCAGCAGCTCCATCCACGGGGGAGACAGGGGCCTTAGCAATCAGCCCCAGCATTTT.

The rearrangement uses TRBV4-1 and TRBJ1-2; D is perhaps TRBD1 (5 bases). The V gene's germline CDR1 is MGHRA and CDR2 YSYEKL. The CDR3 has 15 residues. V was shortened by 0 bases and J by 7 bases, with 15 bases between the two germline ends. The CDR3 loop is CASSQDPQGVIGYTF. In DNA, the CDR3 is TGCGCCAGCAGCCAAGATCCGCAGGGTGTAATTGGCTACACCTTC.

The gene calls are TRBV15 and TRBJ2-7; maybe TRBD1 (6 bases). CDR1 LNHNV and CDR2 YYDKDF come from the germline V gene (reference sequence). The CDR3 totals 13 residues. Trimming took off 6 bases at V and 3 bases at J, with 12 bases between the two ends. CDR3 sequence reads: CATSRDRLYEQYV. The CDR3 DNA sequence: TGTGCCACCAGTCGCGACAGGCTCTACGAGCAGTACGTC.

CDR3 sequence (DNA): TGTGCCAGCAGCCAAAACGGGGGGCAGTGGGCTTTCTTT. Protein sequence: CASSQNGGQWAFF. The chain links TRBV3-1 (or the pseudogene TRBV3-2) to TRBJ1-1; TRBD1 might be the D (6 bases). The germline CDR1 and CDR2 sequences are LGHDT and YNNKEL (reference sequence). The germline V and J ends were trimmed by 2 bases and 11 bases, with 15 bases remaining between them. The CDR3 contains 13 residues.

The chain employs TRBV7-8 and TRBJ1-1; tentatively, D is TRBD1 (6 bases). The CDR3 is made up of 15 amino acids. The germline V gene encodes CDR1 SGHVS and CDR2 FQNEAQ. V lost 5 bases and J 1 base, leaving 14 bases between the germline ends. CDR3 amino acids: CASSVHRVRNTEAFF. The CDR3 coding sequence is TGTGCCAGCAGCGTCCACAGGGTCAGGAACACTGAAGCTTTCTTT.

The V and J genes are TRBV2 and TRBJ1-2; D is possibly TRBD1 (5 bases). Germline V gives CDR1 SNHLY, CDR2 FYNNEI. V was pared by 1 base and J by 8 bases, with 14 bases between. The CDR3 length is 14 residues. CDR3 sequence reads: CASSEVRGLGGYTF. As DNA, the CDR3 is TGTGCCAGCAGTGAAGTTAGGGGACTCGGCGGCTACACCTTC.

The chain joins TRBV6-6 to TRBJ2-5, with 7 positions matching TRBD1. Per germline, CDR1 MNHNY and CDR2 SVGAGI (reference sequence). This CDR3 contains 15 residues. V gave up 2 bases and J gave up 1 base; unmatched junction bases: 4. The CDR3 loop reads CASSYADRAQETQYF. The CDR3 DNA reads TGTGCCAGCAGTTACGCTGACAGGGCCCAAGAGACCCAGTACTTC.

This chain links TRBV4-2 with TRBJ1-2; maybe TRBD1 (6 bases). In germline, CDR1 is LGHNA, CDR2 YNFKEQ. This CDR3 is built from 18 residues. The V and J ends lost 1 base and 0 bases respectively, with 18 bases between them. This chain's CDR3 is CASSQGGGGQRANYGYTF. The CDR3 DNA is TGTGCCAGCAGCCAAGGCGGCGGAGGACAGAGAGCTAACTATGGCTACACCTTC.

This chain links TRBV5-4 with TRBJ2-2, with 10 bases fitting TRBD2. The CDR3 is 15 residues long. J gave up 7 bases and V 1 base, and 4 bases lay outside the gene matches. Per the germline V gene, CDR1 is SGHNT and CDR2 is YYREEE (reference sequence). CDR3 loop: CASSLSGGAGGELFF. CDR3 DNA: TGTGCCAGCAGCTTGAGCGGGGGGGCCGGCGGGGAGCTGTTTTTT.

The chain couples TRBV3-1 (or the pseudogene TRBV3-2) to TRBJ1-2; D gene unclear. The germline V and J ends were trimmed by 2 bases and 5 bases, with 6 bases remaining between them. This CDR3 is 12 amino acids long. Germline CDR1 and CDR2: LGHDT and YNNKEL (reference sequence). CDR3 sequence (DNA): TGTGCCAGCAGCCAATACAGTTATGGCTACACCTTC. Protein: CASSQYSYGYTF.

This clone was seen once. This rearrangement joins TRBV4-2 to TRBJ1-6, with 8 bases fitting TRBD1. CDR1 is LGHNA, CDR2 YNFKEQ, per germline. Trimming took 0 bases from V and 11 from J; bases not matched to a gene: 18. This CDR3 has 19 residues. CDR3 in amino acids: CASSQDLARGQGASPPLHF. The CDR3, as DNA: TGTGCCAGCAGCCAAGATTTAGCTCGGGGGCAGGGGGCTTCTCCACCCCTCCACTTT.

The chain employs TRBV7-2 and TRBJ2-1; a weak D match, TRBD1 (5 bases). This CDR3 comprises 13 residues. The germline V gene has CDR1 SGHTA and CDR2 FQGNSA. The ends were cut back, 1 base at V and 6 bases at J, with 7 bases in the middle. The CDR3 nucleotides are TGTGCCAGCAGCTTAGGAACAGGCAATGAGCAGTTCTTC. Translated, it gives CASSLGTGNEQFF.

The gene calls are TRBV29-1 and TRBJ2-2; no reliable D call. V lost 7 bases to trimming and J lost 5 bases, with 14 bases between them. The CDR3 is 13 residues long. Germline loops: CDR1 SQVTM, CDR2 ANQGSEA. CDR3 residues: CSAGAQSTGELFF. CDR3 DNA: TGCAGCGCCGGTGCACAGAGTACCGGGGAGCTGTTTTTT.

DNA of the CDR3: TGTGCCAGCAGCCCACAGGGGGGAGTGGAGTACGTC. This gives the protein CASSPQGGVEYV. The chain uses TRBV6-2 or TRBV6-3 and TRBJ2-7, with TRBD1 matching 8 bases. The V and J ends lost 6 bases and 11 bases, in that order; junction bases with no gene match: 9. CDR1 is MNHEY and CDR2 is SVGEGT in the germline V gene. This CDR3 has 12 residues.

This clone was counted once. The chain couples TRBV25-1 to TRBJ1-1; D perhaps matches TRBD1 (6 bases). V lost 1 base to trimming and J lost 5 bases, with 14 bases between them. This CDR3 has 15 residues. CDR1 is MGHDK and CDR2 is SYGVNS in the germline V gene. In DNA, the CDR3 is TGTGCCAGCAGTGAATCAGGGAGGGGGAGGACTGAAGCTTTCTTT. It encodes CASSESGRGRTEAFF.

The chain is built from TRBV7-2 and TRBJ1-1, with 7 nucleotides matching TRBD1. V shed 5 bases, J shed 1 base, and the junction held 7 bases outside the gene matches. There are 15 residues in the CDR3. The germline gives CDR1 SGHTA, CDR2 FQGNSA. CDR3 protein: CASSKRQGPNTEAFF. CDR3 coding DNA: TGTGCCAGCAGCAAAAGACAGGGTCCGAACACTGAAGCTTTCTTT.

The V gene is TRBV18, the J gene TRBJ2-3, with D perhaps matching TRBD2 (6 bases). This CDR3 has 13 residues. V dropped 5 bases and J dropped 1 base, with 7 bases sitting between them. Per the germline V gene, CDR1 is KGHSH and CDR2 is LQKENI. The CDR3 nucleotides are TGTGCCAGCTCATGGGGGGGCACAGATACGCAGTATTTT. Protein product: CASSWGGTDTQYF. Using reference TRBV18 and TRBJ2-3 for the parts outside the CDR3, the full variable domain is NAGVMQNPRHLVRRRGQEARLRCSPMKGHSHVYWYRQLPEEGLKFMVYLQKENIIDESGMPKERFSAEFPKEGPSILRIQQVVRGDSAAYFCASSWGGTDTQYFGPGTRLTVL.

The chain joins TRBV28 to TRBJ1-1; D remains ambiguous. Trimming left V 5 bases short and J 5 bases short, with 6 bases between. The CDR3 runs to 11 residues. CDR1 is MDHEN and CDR2 is SYDVKM in the germline V gene. CDR3 residues: CASSRRTEAFF. CDR3 nucleotide sequence: TGTGCCAGCAGTCGGAGGACTGAAGCTTTCTTT.

This chain connects TRBV28 to TRBJ1-2; 9 positions agree with TRBD1. The CDR3 runs to 16 residues. CDR1 is MDHEN, CDR2 SYDVKM, per germline. V gave up 6 bases and J gave up 6 bases; unmatched junction bases: 14. The CDR3, as DNA: TGTGCCAGCAGCTCCGGGACAGGGTATCTTTTGGATGGCTACACCTTC. Amino acids: CASSSGTGYLLDGYTF.

The chain combines TRBV29-1 with TRBJ2-5, with no clear D. Per germline, CDR1 SQVTM and CDR2 ANQGSEA. The CDR3 extends over 13 amino acids. V lost 2 bases and J 5 bases, leaving 12 bases between the germline ends. The CDR3 sequence: CSVEYRSDETQYF. The CDR3 DNA follows: TGCAGCGTTGAATACCGCTCAGATGAGACCCAGTACTTC.

CDR3 sequence reads: CAIGISGANVLTF. The DNA for the CDR3 is TGTGCCATCGGGATCTCTGGGGCCAACGTCCTGACTTTC. The chain is built from TRBV6-5 and TRBJ2-6, with a tentative D call TRBD2 (5 bases). The germline V gene has CDR1 MNHEY and CDR2 SVGAGI. The CDR3 sequence is 13 residues long. V lost 10 bases and J 0 bases, leaving 7 bases between the germline ends.

The V and J genes are TRBV19 and TRBJ2-3; TRBD2 matches 8 bases. Looked up from germline, CDR1 is LNHDA and CDR2 is SQIVND (reference sequence). The V segment lost 7 bases and the J segment 5 bases; nucleotides outside the gene matches: 14. The CDR3 is 16 residues long. The CDR3 sequence is CASTKGLAGGVDTQYF. The CDR3 region has the DNA TGTGCCAGTACCAAAGGACTAGCTGGTGGTGTAGATACGCAGTATTTT.

The chain recombines TRBV2 with TRBJ1-5; 8 bases agree with TRBD1. The CDR3 spans 15 residues. Germline trimming cut 4 bases from V and 1 base from J; bases unmatched to any gene: 3. Germline V lookup: CDR1 SNHLY, CDR2 FYNNEI. The chain's CDR3 is CASSGQGTSNQPQHF. CDR3 nucleotides: TGTGCCAGCAGTGGACAGGGGACGAGCAATCAGCCCCAGCATTTT.

This clone has just one count. V gene TRBV4-3 combines with J gene TRBJ2-3, with 8 bases fitting TRBD2. The CDR3 is 15 residues long. Germline trimming cut 6 bases from V and 6 bases from J; bases unmatched to any gene: 11. Germline values: CDR1 LGHNA, CDR2 YSLEER. The CDR3 loop reads CASRPAGGSFDTQYF. The CDR3 bases are TGCGCCAGCAGGCCGGCGGGGGGATCTTTTGATACGCAGTATTTT.

The gene calls are TRBV27 and TRBJ1-2, with D possibly being TRBD1 (6 bases). The CDR3 runs to 12 residues. Germline loops: CDR1 MNHEY, CDR2 SMNVEV (reference sequence). V was pared by 9 bases and J by 8 bases, with 16 bases between. The CDR3 region is CASKTGPSGYTF. The CDR3 coding sequence is TGTGCCAGTAAGACAGGTCCCAGCGGCTACACCTTC.